These T cell receptor beta chains were read from a single sample in a study of blood T cells in healthy people across ages. TCRdb called the 5' RACE reads again in MiXCR, with one record for every CDR3 protein. The sample has approximately 800,000 distinct CDR3 sequences, around a quarter seen once. These data are also associated with another study on T cells of mothers and their children.

Sequencing input: blood. These receptors were taken from a boy between 10 and 17 years old in good health. Both conserved end residues are part of each CDR3. Each record gives: J gene, D gene, V gene, clone size, CDR3 DNA, CDR3 protein. The D gene is left open where the match is weak. Expanded clones get a size class; other rows say once, few or many, or leave the size out.

J gene: TRBJ2-7
D gene: -
V gene: TRBV9
clone size: -
CDR3 DNA: TGTGCCAGCAGCGTAGTTCGGTCCTCGGGGGAGCAGTACTTC
CDR3 protein: CASSVVRSSGEQYF

J gene: TRBJ2-5
D gene: -
V gene: TRBV7-8
clone size: once
CDR3 DNA: TGTGCCAGCAGCTTAGCGCCGACAGAAGAGACCCAGTACTTT
CDR3 protein: CASSLAPTEETQYF

J gene: TRBJ1-2
D gene: -
V gene: TRBV29-1
clone size: few
CDR3 DNA: TGCAGCGTTGAAGAACTGGGGGCAAACTATGGCTACACCTTC
CDR3 protein: CSVEELGANYGYTF

J gene: TRBJ2-7
D gene: -
V gene: TRBV10-3
clone size: many
CDR3 DNA: TGTGCCATCGCTGGACAGACCTACGAGCAGTACTTC
CDR3 protein: CAIAGQTYEQYF

J gene: TRBJ2-4
D gene: TRBD1
V gene: TRBV20-1
clone size: few
CDR3 DNA: TGCAGTGCCATCCGGGACAGCAGTAAAAACATTCAGTACTTC
CDR3 protein: CSAIRDSSKNIQYF

J gene: TRBJ2-6
D gene: -
V gene: TRBV5-1
clone size: -
CDR3 DNA: TGCGCCAGCAGCTTGGATGGTTTGACTAGCTCTGGGGCCAACGTCCTGACTTTC
CDR3 protein: CASSLDGLTSSGANVLTF

J gene: TRBJ2-6
D gene: TRBD2
V gene: TRBV7-2
clone size: -
CDR3 DNA: TGTGCCAGCAGCTTAAAATTCCTAGCGGGAGTTTCAGGGGCCAACGTCCTGACTTTC
CDR3 protein: CASSLKFLAGVSGANVLTF

J gene: TRBJ2-5
D gene: -
V gene: TRBV7-9
clone size: few
CDR3 DNA: TGTGCCAGCAGCTTACGGGTGGGAGCTAGCCAAGAGACCCAGTACTTC
CDR3 protein: CASSLRVGASQETQYF

J gene: TRBJ2-7
D gene: -
V gene: TRBV29-1
clone size: few
CDR3 DNA: TGCAGCGCGGGGGACAGCCCCTACGAGCAGTACTTC
CDR3 protein: CSAGDSPYEQYF

J gene: TRBJ2-5
D gene: TRBD1
V gene: TRBV5-1
clone size: -
CDR3 DNA: TGCGCCAGCAGCCCTTGGGGACAGGGGGAAGAGATCCAGTACTTC
CDR3 protein: CASSPWGQGEEIQYF

J gene: TRBJ2-7
D gene: TRBD2
V gene: TRBV7-6
clone size: few
CDR3 DNA: TGTGCCAGCAGCTTGGCCTCCGCGGGAGGGATCGAGCAGTACTTC
CDR3 protein: CASSLASAGGIEQYF

J gene: TRBJ2-7
D gene: TRBD1
V gene: TRBV2
clone size: -
CDR3 DNA: TGTGCCAGCAGTGAAGGGAGACAGGGAAGGCGAGGCGAGCGGTACTTC
CDR3 protein: CASSEGRQGRRGERYF

J gene: TRBJ2-1
D gene: -
V gene: TRBV29-1
clone size: once
CDR3 DNA: TGCAGCGTTTCGTCGGGCCGGCTAGCATACAATGAGCAGTTCTTC
CDR3 protein: CSVSSGRLAYNEQFF

J gene: TRBJ2-7
D gene: -
V gene: TRBV13
clone size: -
CDR3 DNA: TGTGCCAGCAGCCCACCGGATTCCCAGGTTCTGTACTTC
CDR3 protein: CASSPPDSQVLYF

J gene: TRBJ1-2
D gene: -
V gene: TRBV7-9
clone size: -
CDR3 DNA: TGTGCCAGCAGCTCCCCGTGGGAGGGGAGATCTTATGGCTACACCTTC
CDR3 protein: CASSSPWEGRSYGYTF

J gene: TRBJ1-5
D gene: -
V gene: TRBV19
clone size: -
CDR3 DNA: TGTGCCAGTACCCCAATTGGAAATAGCAATCAGCCCCAGCATTTT
CDR3 protein: CASTPIGNSNQPQHF

J gene: TRBJ2-3
D gene: TRBD1
V gene: TRBV11-2
clone size: -
CDR3 DNA: TGTGCCAGCAGCCCGCGCGGGACAGGGAACCCAGATACGCAGTATTTT
CDR3 protein: CASSPRGTGNPDTQYF

J gene: TRBJ2-7
D gene: -
V gene: TRBV20-1
clone size: few
CDR3 DNA: TGCAGTGCTAGTAGGCGGGTTAACGAGCAGTACTTC
CDR3 protein: CSASRRVNEQYF

J gene: TRBJ2-1
D gene: -
V gene: TRBV6-2/TRBV6-3
clone size: few
CDR3 DNA: TGTGCCAGCAGCCCACCCCAGGACCATGAGCAGTTCTTC
CDR3 protein: CASSPPQDHEQFF

J gene: TRBJ2-3
D gene: TRBD1
V gene: TRBV29-1
clone size: -
CDR3 DNA: TGCAGCGTTGACCAGGGGGCGCGAGATACGCAGTATTTT
CDR3 protein: CSVDQGARDTQYF

J gene: TRBJ2-4
D gene: -
V gene: TRBV5-5
clone size: few
CDR3 DNA: TGTGCCAGTGCGGACGGATTAGCCAAAAACATTCAGTACTTC
CDR3 protein: CASADGLAKNIQYF

J gene: TRBJ2-5
D gene: -
V gene: TRBV9
clone size: few
CDR3 DNA: TGTGCCAGCAGCGTTAAGCCGGGACGGACTTCCCAAGAGACCCAGTACTTC
CDR3 protein: CASSVKPGRTSQETQYF

J gene: TRBJ1-1
D gene: -
V gene: TRBV9
clone size: few
CDR3 DNA: TGTGCCAGCAGCACAGACGGGGGTAACACTGAAGCTTTCTTT
CDR3 protein: CASSTDGGNTEAFF

J gene: TRBJ2-7
D gene: TRBD1
V gene: TRBV7-2
clone size: few
CDR3 DNA: TGTGCCAGCAGTGAACAGGGGGGAGGCTACGAGCAGTACTTC
CDR3 protein: CASSEQGGGYEQYF

J gene: TRBJ2-7
D gene: TRBD2
V gene: TRBV6-2/TRBV6-3
clone size: few
CDR3 DNA: TGTGCCACCAGACCCTGGCGGGGGAGAAACGAGCAGTACTTC
CDR3 protein: CATRPWRGRNEQYF

J gene: TRBJ2-5
D gene: -
V gene: TRBV24-1
clone size: -
CDR3 DNA: TGTGCCACCAGAGGGACAAGCCAAGAGACCCAGTACTTC
CDR3 protein: CATRGTSQETQYF

J gene: TRBJ1-2
D gene: -
V gene: TRBV6-2/TRBV6-3
clone size: few
CDR3 DNA: TGTGCCAGCAGCCGCGAGTTCAGAAATAACTATGGCTACACCTTC
CDR3 protein: CASSREFRNNYGYTF

J gene: TRBJ2-6
D gene: TRBD2
V gene: TRBV4-3
clone size: few
CDR3 DNA: TGCGCCAGCAGCCAACATTCAGCGGGATACTCTGGGGCCAACGTCCTGACTTTC
CDR3 protein: CASSQHSAGYSGANVLTF

J gene: TRBJ1-4
D gene: -
V gene: TRBV9
clone size: -
CDR3 DNA: TGTGCCAGCAGCAGTACGGGGGCTCCTAATGAAAAACTGTTTTTT
CDR3 protein: CASSSTGAPNEKLFF

J gene: TRBJ2-5
D gene: TRBD2
V gene: TRBV6-6
clone size: many
CDR3 DNA: TGTGCCAGCAGTGACCCTCCTAGCGGGGGGGCCGGAGAGACCCAGTACTTC
CDR3 protein: CASSDPPSGGAGETQYF